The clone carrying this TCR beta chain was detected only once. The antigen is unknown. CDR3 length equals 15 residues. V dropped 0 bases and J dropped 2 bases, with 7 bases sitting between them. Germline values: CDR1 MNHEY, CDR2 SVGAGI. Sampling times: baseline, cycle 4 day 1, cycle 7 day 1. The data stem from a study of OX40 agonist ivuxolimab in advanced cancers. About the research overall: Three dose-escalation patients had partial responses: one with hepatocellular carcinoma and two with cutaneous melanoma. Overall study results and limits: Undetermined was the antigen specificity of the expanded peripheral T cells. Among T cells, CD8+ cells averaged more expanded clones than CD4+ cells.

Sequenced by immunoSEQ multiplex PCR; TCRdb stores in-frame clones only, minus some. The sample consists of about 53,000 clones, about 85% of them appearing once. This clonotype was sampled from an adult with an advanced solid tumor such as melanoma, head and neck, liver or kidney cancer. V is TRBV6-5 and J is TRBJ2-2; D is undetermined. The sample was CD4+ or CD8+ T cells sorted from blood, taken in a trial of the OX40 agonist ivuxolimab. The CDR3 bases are TGTGCCAGCAGTTACTCGTTTATAAACACCGGGGAGCTGTTTTTT. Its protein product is CASSYSFINTGELFF.